This T cell receptor (beta chain) was sequenced during a study of a mutant IDH1 vaccine in newly diagnosed glioma. Study-level background: Patients in the study were vaccinated eight times, receiving shots in weeks 1, 3, 5, 7, 11, 15, 19 and 23. Antecedent treatment encompassed radiotherapy, temozolomide, or their combination; the majority received both.

CDR3 length equals 21 residues. Germline lookup yields CDR1 LGHNA and CDR2 YNFKEQ. The V and J ends lost 0 bases and 1 base, in that order; junction bases with no gene match: 20. Turning to this clone: Its target is not known.

This table comes from immunoSEQ multiplex PCR, and its TCRdb copy is limited to in-frame clones, with some not included. The sample shows roughly 62,000 clones, approximately 91% of them seen only once. As to time point: week 11, during vaccination. Mutant IDH1 20-mer peptide, at 300 ug, made up each vaccine dose, with topical imiquimod. Newly diagnosed WHO grade 3 or 4 IDH1-mutant, ATRX-lost astrocytomas were identified in the donors. This chain uses TRBV4-2 with TRBJ2-5; 7 bases are a match to TRBD2. The clonotype was recovered from a man in his forties or fifties with glioma. This sample comprised PBMCs, obtained from a glioma patient whose treatment included an IDH1 peptide vaccine. This CDR3 is CASSQDFATSILGGSQETQYF. DNA of the CDR3: TGTGCCAGCAGCCAAGATTTCGCGACTAGCATTCTCGGGGGGAGCCAAGAGACCCAGTACTTC.